The clone carrying this TCR beta chain was seen a single time. Its antigen is as yet unknown. The data were obtained in a study of cytomegalovirus exposure and HLA in healthy donors. General study results and limits: With DRB1 most and HLA-C fewest, TCR association rates differed between HLA loci in a later analysis. Later work associated 16,951 TCR beta sequences with HLA alleles at 0.05 false discovery rate. It was reported that the classifier diagnosed cytomegalovirus status with high specificity and sensitivity in both the original and validation cohorts.

It was with 60 Vbeta and 13 Jbeta primers that the PCR ran. The repertoire was sequenced with immunoSEQ multiplex PCR; TCRdb's copy has only in-frame clones and lacks some. The sample contains under 150,000 clones, around 78% of which appear only once. Nominally healthy donors provided the samples, though records likely missed some immune exposures. The V gene's germline CDR1 is KGHSH and CDR2 LQKENI. The J segment lost 4 bases and the V segment lost 3 bases, leaving 5 bases of the junction unmatched. This CDR3 region has 14 residues. The chain carries TRBV18 and TRBJ1-2; 7 positions agree with TRBD1. The sequenced material came from PBMCs. The sequence derives from a woman aged 40 to 50 in good health and CMV-seropositive. The CDR3 DNA is TGTGCCAGCTCACCTCGCCAGGGGGGCTATGGCTACACCTTC. It yields the protein CASSPRQGGYGYTF.